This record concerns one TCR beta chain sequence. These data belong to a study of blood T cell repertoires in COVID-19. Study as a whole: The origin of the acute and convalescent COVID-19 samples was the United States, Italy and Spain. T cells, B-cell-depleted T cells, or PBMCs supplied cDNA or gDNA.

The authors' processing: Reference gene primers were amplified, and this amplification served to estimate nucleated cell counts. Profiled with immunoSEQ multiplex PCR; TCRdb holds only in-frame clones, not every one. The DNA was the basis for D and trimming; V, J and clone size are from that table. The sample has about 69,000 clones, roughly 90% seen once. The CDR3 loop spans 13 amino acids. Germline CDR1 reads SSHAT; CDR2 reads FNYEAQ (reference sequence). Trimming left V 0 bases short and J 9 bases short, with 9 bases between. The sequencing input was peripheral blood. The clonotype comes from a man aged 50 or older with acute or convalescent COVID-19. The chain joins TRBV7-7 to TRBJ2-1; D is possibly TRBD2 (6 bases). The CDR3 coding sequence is TGTGCCAGCAGCTTAGCGGGAGGATCTGAGCAGTTCTTC. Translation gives CASSLAGGSEQFF.